The 27 T cell receptor beta chains below all came from one sample that was sequenced in a study of beta chain features in type 1 diabetes. Sequencing targeted expressed TCRB transcripts, as all isolated RNA had been reverse transcribed. Clones were read by immunoSEQ multiplex PCR, and TCRdb kept only the in-frame ones, dropping some. The data hold 430,000 or so clones, with approximately 10% observed a single time. Sequenced sample: naive CD4+ T cells from blood. The origin of the receptors is a woman aged 18-29 years in good health.

The table lists this clone with a few counts. The V gene is TRBV14, the J gene TRBJ1-3; D is uncertain. CDR3 length equals 16 residues. Germline-derived CDR1 and CDR2 are SGHDN and FVKESK. Between the trimmed V and J ends, which lost 2 bases and 0 bases, there was a span of 11 bases. The CDR3 DNA sequence: TGTGCCAGCAGCCAACGGATAGGACCCTCTGGAAACACCATATATTTT. This gives the protein CASSQRIGPSGNTIYF.

The chain has TRBV9 and TRBJ2-5, with D possibly being TRBD2 (5 bases). Germline V CDR1 and CDR2: SGDLS, YYNGEE. This CDR3 comprises 14 residues. Trimming stripped 3 bases from V and 7 bases from J, with 16 bases between. CDR3 in amino acids: CASSDPMERGTQYF. The CDR3 bases are TGTGCCAGCAGCGACCCGATGGAACGGGGGACCCAGTACTTC.

Only a few counts were recorded for this clone. This sequence joins TRBV4-1 and TRBJ1-1; D is undetermined. The CDR3 has 18 residues. Trimming cost V 4 bases and J 1 base, with 22 bases left between them. The germline V gene encodes CDR1 MGHRA and CDR2 YSYEKL. The CDR3, as DNA: TGCGCCAGCAGCCGACTGGGCCTTGGACCGAGCAAGAACACTGAAGCTTTCTTT. The encoded protein is CASSRLGLGPSKNTEAFF.

The chain carries TRBV5-4 and TRBJ1-6; 8 bases are shared with TRBD1. The CDR3 covers 14 residues. J was trimmed by 7 bases and V by 0 bases; bases with no gene match: 0. Germline values: CDR1 SGHNT, CDR2 YYREEE (reference sequence). In DNA, the CDR3 is TGTGCCAGCAGCTTGGACAGGGGGAATTCACCCCTCCACTTT. Translation: CASSLDRGNSPLHF. Together with reference TRBV5-4 and TRBJ1-6, the CDR3 gives the full variable domain: ETGVTQSPTHLIKTRGQQVTLRCSSQSGHNTVSWYQQALGQGPQFIFQYYREEENGRGNFPPRFSGLQFPNYSSELNVNALELDDSALYLCASSLDRGNSPLHFGNGTRLTVT.

The J gene is TRBJ2-3, the V gene TRBV5-1; TRBD2 aligns across 13 bases. In germline, CDR1 is SGHRS, CDR2 YFSETQ. V lost 0 bases to trimming and J lost 5 bases; unmatched junction nucleotides: 6. The CDR3 has 17 amino acids. CDR3 DNA: TGCGCCAGCAGCTTGGACCCACTAGCGGGGGGGAAAGATACGCAGTATTTT. As protein: CASSLDPLAGGKDTQYF.

The V and J genes are TRBV2 and TRBJ2-5; 9 positions agree with TRBD2. Unmatched junction bases numbered 6, after V lost 5 bases and J lost 5 bases. The germline CDR1 and CDR2 sequences are SNHLY and FYNNEI. The CDR3 runs to 14 residues. The CDR3 here is CASSSSSGMETQYF. The DNA of the CDR3 is TGTGCCAGCAGTTCGTCTAGCGGGATGGAGACCCAGTACTTC.

The chain combines TRBV25-1 with TRBJ1-5; no reliable D call. CDR1 and CDR2 from the germline V gene are MGHDK and SYGVNS. This CDR3 has 15 residues. Trimming shortened V by 3 bases and J by 0 bases, and 9 bases separated the two germline ends. The CDR3 DNA reads TGTGCCAGCAGTGACCCGAGAATTAGCAATCAGCCCCAGCATTTT. Protein sequence: CASSDPRISNQPQHF.

This clone occurred a few times. The chain carries TRBV7-2 and TRBJ2-1; D may be TRBD2 (8 bases). Germline V gives CDR1 SGHTA, CDR2 FQGNSA. V lost 0 bases and J 3 bases, leaving 21 bases between the germline ends. The CDR3 runs to 19 residues. The CDR3 DNA reads as TGTGCCAGCAGCTTAGCGGCGTGGGATAGCGGGACAGTCTACAATGAGCAGTTCTTC. Its translation: CASSLAAWDSGTVYNEQFF.

This clone occurred a few times. The rearrangement links TRBV10-3 to TRBJ1-2; TRBD1 matches 7 bases. The CDR3 is 16 amino acids. V shed 0 bases and J 6 bases; nucleotides not matched to a gene: 10. Germline V gives CDR1 ENHRY, CDR2 SYGVKD. The CDR3 sequence is CAISESFLQGIDGYTF. Written as DNA, the CDR3 is TGTGCCATCAGTGAGTCCTTTTTACAGGGGATAGATGGCTACACCTTC.

This rearrangement joins TRBV4-3 to TRBJ1-5; TRBD1 is a possible D gene (5 bases). V dropped 1 base and J dropped 0 bases, with 10 bases sitting between them. Per the germline V gene, CDR1 is LGHNA and CDR2 is YSLEER. This CDR3 comprises 16 residues. The chain's CDR3 is CASSQVVQGSNQPQHF. CDR3 nucleotides: TGCGCCAGCAGCCAAGTCGTCCAGGGTAGCAATCAGCCCCAGCATTTT.

This clone was picked up a small number of times. The chain recombines TRBV5-6 with TRBJ2-7; D uncertain. The CDR3 totals 12 residues. CDR1 and CDR2 from the germline V gene are SGHDT and YYEEEE. V was pared by 4 bases and J by 6 bases, with 11 bases between. The CDR3 protein is CASSRLSLEQYF. CDR3 sequence (DNA): TGTGCCAGCAGCCGGCTATCTCTCGAGCAGTACTTC.

This chain connects TRBV28 to TRBJ1-4; 9 nucleotides match TRBD1. J lost 8 bases, V lost 1 base, and 5 bases had no gene match. Per the germline V gene, CDR1 is MDHEN and CDR2 is SYDVKM. The CDR3 has 15 residues. CDR3 in amino acids: CASSLFGTGPEKLFF. In nucleotides, the CDR3 is TGTGCCAGCAGTTTATTCGGGACAGGGCCCGAAAAACTGTTTTTT.

This chain links TRBV5-4 with TRBJ2-2; D perhaps matches TRBD2 (5 bases). Trimming cost V 1 base and J 5 bases, with 12 bases left between them. Germline CDR1 reads SGHNT; CDR2 reads YYREEE (reference sequence). CDR3 length: 15 amino acids. The CDR3 DNA is TGTGCCAGCAGCTTGTGGATTCCGGGGACCGGGGAGCTGTTTTTT. Translating it yields CASSLWIPGTGELFF.

This clone turned up a few times. The rearrangement links TRBV30 to TRBJ2-7, with D perhaps TRBD2 (6 bases). Between the trimmed V and J ends, which lost 5 bases and 4 bases, there was a span of 15 bases. From germline, CDR1 is GTSNPN and CDR2 SVGIG (reference sequence). The CDR3 has 13 residues. CDR3: CAWVRRGSYEQYF. As DNA, the CDR3 is TGTGCCTGGGTCCGGCGGGGTTCGTACGAGCAGTACTTC.

This clone has more than one count but fewer than ten. Other DNA sequences in the same sample also yield this CDR3. The chain has TRBV7-3 and TRBJ2-1; D is ambiguous. This CDR3 has 15 amino acids. The V gene lost 5 bases and the J gene lost 4 bases, with 15 bases spanning the gap. CDR1 is SGHTA and CDR2 is FQGTGA in the germline V gene. In DNA form, the CDR3 reads TGTGCCAGCAGCACTCGACTTAGCTCATACAATGAGCAGTTCTTC. It translates to CASSTRLSSYNEQFF.

There are a few counts of this clone. The gene calls are TRBV28 and TRBJ2-5; unclear D gene. The CDR3 sequence is 13 residues long. Germline V gene data show CDR1 as MDHEN and CDR2 as SYDVKM. Trimming took off 3 bases at V and 1 base at J, with 6 bases between the two ends. Written as DNA, the CDR3 is TGTGCCAGCAGTTTCGGCAGCCAAGAGACCCAGTACTTC. This codes for CASSFGSQETQYF. The whole variable domain, filled in from reference TRBV28 and TRBJ2-5, reads DVKVTQSSRYLVKRTGEKVFLECVQDMDHENMFWYRQDPGLGLRLIYFSYDVKMKEKGDIPEGYSVSREKKERFSLILESASTNQTSMYLCASSFGSQETQYFGPGTRLLVL.

V is TRBV9 and J is TRBJ2-3; 8 bases align to TRBD2. Germline CDR1 is SGDLS and CDR2 is YYNGEE. Unmatched junction bases numbered 6, after V lost 3 bases and J lost 0 bases. The CDR3 is 16 amino acids. CDR3 sequence reads: CASSGAGGLSTDTQYF. The CDR3 bases are TGTGCCAGCAGCGGGGCGGGGGGACTTAGCACAGATACGCAGTATTTT.

This clone is a singleton in its sample. V gene TRBV5-4 combines with J gene TRBJ2-3; 8 nucleotides line up with TRBD1. This CDR3 is 19 amino acids long. V lost 4 bases to trimming and J lost 4 bases; unmatched junction nucleotides: 20. From germline, CDR1 is SGHNT and CDR2 YYREEE (reference sequence). The CDR3 is CASSAPGQVLRGPPDTQYF. CDR3 DNA sequence: TGTGCCAGCAGCGCGCCGGGACAGGTCCTCAGGGGACCACCAGATACGCAGTATTTT. Full variable domain (outside the CDR3, taken from reference TRBV5-4 and TRBJ2-3): ETGVTQSPTHLIKTRGQQVTLRCSSQSGHNTVSWYQQALGQGPQFIFQYYREEENGRGNFPPRFSGLQFPNYSSELNVNALELDDSALYLCASSAPGQVLRGPPDTQYFGPGTRLTVL.

This chain connects TRBV5-4 to TRBJ2-7, with 10 bases lining up with TRBD1. CDR3 length: 14 residues. Germline values: CDR1 SGHNT, CDR2 YYREEE (reference sequence). The V segment lost 2 bases and the J segment 5 bases; nucleotides outside the gene matches: 4. The CDR3 DNA sequence: TGTGCCAGCAGCTTCTCCGGGACAGGGGACGAGCAGTACGTC. Its translation is CASSFSGTGDEQYV.

V gene TRBV9 combines with J gene TRBJ1-2, with a weak D call TRBD1 (5 bases). The CDR3 is made up of 15 amino acids. Germline assignment: CDR1 SGDLS and CDR2 YYNGEE. V was pared by 3 bases and J by 4 bases, with 16 bases between. The CDR3 protein is CASSARDGISYGYTF. CDR3 nucleotide sequence: TGTGCCAGCAGCGCCAGGGACGGAATCTCCTATGGCTACACCTTC. The full variable domain, completed using reference TRBV9 and TRBJ1-2, is DSGVTQTPKHLITATGQRVTLRCSPRSGDLSVYWYQQSLDQGLQFLIQYYNGEERAKGNILERFSAQQFPDLHSELNLSSLELGDSALYFCASSARDGISYGYTFGSGTRLTVV.

The genes are TRBV5-4 and TRBJ2-1, with D uncertain. Per germline, CDR1 SGHNT and CDR2 YYREEE (reference sequence). The CDR3 is 15 amino acids. Trimming removed 4 bases from V and 5 bases from J, with 16 bases in between. The CDR3 region has the DNA TGTGCCAGCAGCCCCGTGGGTGATGGCGACAATGAGCAGTTCTTC. This codes for CASSPVGDGDNEQFF.

DNA for the CDR3: TGTGCCAGCAGCGTGAAAGGAAACACCATATATTTT. Translated, it gives CASSVKGNTIYF. The rearrangement links TRBV9 to TRBJ1-3; D call uncertain. The CDR3 spans 12 residues. Looked up from germline, CDR1 is SGDLS and CDR2 is YYNGEE. Between the trimmed V and J ends, which lost 2 bases and 4 bases, there was a span of 4 bases.

This clone was detected only a few times. This sequence joins TRBV6-1 and TRBJ2-3, with unresolved D. This CDR3 contains 15 residues. Trimming cost V 3 bases and J 2 bases, with 12 bases left between them. Per germline, CDR1 MNHNS and CDR2 SASEGT. CDR3 bases: TGTGCCAGCAGTGAGAGGAGTTTACCCACAGATACGCAGTATTTT. Amino acid sequence: CASSERSLPTDTQYF.

This clone was seen a handful of times. The rearrangement joins TRBV7-6 to TRBJ2-3; D is tentatively TRBD1 or TRBD2 (6 bases each). There are 18 residues in the CDR3. The V gene lost 5 bases and the J gene lost 2 bases, with 23 bases spanning the gap. Germline-derived CDR1 and CDR2 are SGHVS and FNYEAQ. The CDR3 sequence is CASSVRWTGAGFTDTQYF. The CDR3 DNA reads as TGTGCCAGCAGCGTTAGATGGACGGGGGCGGGTTTCACAGATACGCAGTATTTT. Full variable domain (missing parts from reference TRBV7-6 and TRBJ2-3): GAGVSQSPRYKVTKRGQDVALRCDPISGHVSLYWYRQALGQGPEFLTYFNYEAQQDKSGLPNDRFSAERPEGSISTLTIQRTEQRDSAMYRCASSVRWTGAGFTDTQYFGPGTRLTVL.

This clone occurred a few times. The chain uses TRBV2 and TRBJ2-1; perhaps TRBD2 as D (5 bases). CDR3 size: 13 residues. With 3 bases removed from V and 9 bases from J, the gap between germline ends came to 12 bases. Germline loops: CDR1 SNHLY, CDR2 FYNNEI. The CDR3: CASSEHERGEQFF. Here the CDR3 DNA reads TGTGCCAGCAGTGAGCACGAACGGGGTGAGCAGTTCTTC.

This chain connects TRBV30 to TRBJ2-5, with a tentative D call TRBD1 (6 bases). The germline V gene encodes CDR1 GTSNPN and CDR2 SVGIG (reference sequence). The CDR3 spans 12 residues. Trimming pared 1 base from V and 7 bases from J, leaving 10 bases between. For the CDR3, the DNA is TGTGCCTGGAGTGGCCCCAGGGGGACCCAGTACTTC. It encodes CAWSGPRGTQYF. Based on the CDR3 plus reference TRBV30 and TRBJ2-5, the full variable domain is SQTIHQWPATLVQPVGSPLSLECTVEGTSNPNLYWYRQAAGRGLQLLFYSVGIGQISSEVPQNLSASRPQDRQFILSSKKLLLSDSGFYLCAWSGPRGTQYFGPGTRLLVL.

This clone was detected a few times. This rearrangement joins TRBV4-2 to TRBJ2-2, with a possible D match to TRBD2 (6 bases). V was pared by 5 bases and J by 3 bases, with 19 bases between. Germline CDR1 reads LGHNA; CDR2 reads YNFKEQ. This CDR3 spans 17 amino acids. The CDR3 sequence is CASSGALAVRDTGELFF. CDR3 DNA sequence: TGTGCCAGCAGCGGGGCCTTAGCGGTCCGGGACACCGGGGAGCTGTTTTTT.